This TCR beta chain is from a study of beta chain features in type 1 diabetes. General study points: The naive, central memory and Treg TCRB repertoires looked more alike in patients than they did in healthy donors. Equally in patients and controls, PCR might preferentially amplify shorter templates. The study left unresolved whether HLA type influences TCRB rearrangement.

Isolated RNA was reverse transcribed in full, so expressed TCRB transcripts were sequenced. Sequencing of naive, central memory and regulatory T cell samples gave an average of around 4 million reads. Profiled with immunoSEQ multiplex PCR; TCRdb holds only in-frame clones, not every one. The table records around 430,000 clones, 30% of them present only once. The germline CDR1 and CDR2 sequences are WNHNN and SYGVQD (reference sequence). Trimming stripped 2 bases from V and 5 bases from J, with 19 bases between. There are 17 residues in the CDR3. This clone was detected a few times. What it binds is unknown.

This TCR came from a man aged 18 to 30 in good health. Sequences were obtained from naive CD4+ T cells from blood. The chain is built from TRBV10-1 and TRBJ2-1; perhaps TRBD1 as D (8 bases). The chain's CDR3 is CASSESGTGARHNEQFF. The DNA for the CDR3 is TGCGCCAGCAGTGAGAGCGGGACAGGTGCCCGGCACAATGAGCAGTTCTTC.